This T cell receptor beta chain came from a study of CD8 T cells in Susac syndrome. Study conclusions and caveats: The study admitted that it had a relatively small number of individuals in its TCR sequencing and HLA analysis.

With random hexamers, reverse transcription was performed on roughly 0.45 to 1 ug of RNA. Amplification of TCR beta CDR3 used immunoSEQ multiplex PCR across 54 Vbeta and 13 Jbeta. TCRdb re-analysed the immunoSEQ multiplex PCR reads in MiXCR, keeping a single row per CDR3 protein. The sample includes 160,000 or so distinct CDR3 sequences, roughly 94% seen only once; the top ten take roughly 0.08%. Points on this clonotype: The antigen is not known.

From blood CD8+ and CD4+ T cells, TCR beta sequences were generated. Negative isolation was applied to CD8+ and CD4+ T cells, and FACS enrichment was applied to TEMRA cells. The source is a human donor in good health. Sequencing was performed on CD4+ T cells from PBMCs.

Here the CDR3 DNA reads TGCAGCGTTGGACTCAGACAGGGGCCCTACGAGCAGTACTTC. This sequence encodes CSVGLRQGPYEQYF. The chain uses TRBV29-1 and TRBJ2-7; 8 bases align to TRBD1. The CDR3 has 14 amino acids. The germline gives CDR1 SQVTM, CDR2 ANQGSEA. J lost 2 bases, V lost 4 bases, and 7 bases had no gene match.